This T cell receptor (beta chain) was obtained from a study of blood T cell repertoires in COVID-19. Losses at the gene ends were 4 bases for V and 6 bases for J; bases not matched to a gene: 10. Germline V gives CDR1 SGDLS, CDR2 YYNGEE. The CDR3 runs to 15 residues. Libraries were prepared by immunoSEQ multiplex PCR; TCRdb keeps only in-frame clonotypes and omits some of them. Of 150,000 to 200,000 clones in the sample, 80% to 90% are singletons; the top ten hold 2.5% to 3%. Sequencing used peripheral blood. This TCR derives from an elderly woman with COVID-19, enrolled during active disease. V is TRBV9 and J is TRBJ2-1; TRBD2 matches at 7 bases. CDR3 region: CASSTTGGRGNEQFF. The DNA of the CDR3 is TGTGCCAGCAGCACCACGGGCGGGAGAGGCAATGAGCAGTTCTTC.